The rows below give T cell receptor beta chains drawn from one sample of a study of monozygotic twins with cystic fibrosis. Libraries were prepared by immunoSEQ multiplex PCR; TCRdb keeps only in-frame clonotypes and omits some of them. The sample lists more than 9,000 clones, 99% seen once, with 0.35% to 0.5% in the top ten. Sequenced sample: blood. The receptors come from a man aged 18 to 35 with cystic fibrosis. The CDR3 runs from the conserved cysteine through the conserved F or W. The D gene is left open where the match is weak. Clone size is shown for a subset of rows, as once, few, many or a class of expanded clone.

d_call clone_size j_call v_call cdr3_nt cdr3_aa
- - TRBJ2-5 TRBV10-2 TGCGCCAGCAGTGAGTCCAGGAGAGGGCCTCAAGAGACCCAGTACTTC CASSESRRGPQETQYF
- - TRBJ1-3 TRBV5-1 TGCGCCAGCAGCCTGGGGGGAGGCTCTGGAAACACCATATATTTT CASSLGGGSGNTIYF
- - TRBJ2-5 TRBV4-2 TGTGCCAGCAGCCAAGGGTCGAGGGGTTCCACGGAGACCCAGTACTTC CASSQGSRGSTETQYF
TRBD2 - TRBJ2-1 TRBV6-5 TGTGCCAGCAGTTACAACCCCGGACTAGGCGGCGGGCAGTTCTTC CASSYNPGLGGGQFF
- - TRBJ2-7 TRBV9 TGTGCCAGCGGGGGTTATTCAGGGGAGCAGTACTTC CASGGYSGEQYF
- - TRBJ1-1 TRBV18 TGTGCCAGCTCACCACCTTTAAGTGGGATGAACACTGAAGCTTTCTTT CASSPPLSGMNTEAFF
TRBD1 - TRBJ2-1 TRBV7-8 TGTGCCAGCAGCTTATTTGAGACAGGGAACAATGAGCAGTTCTTC CASSLFETGNNEQFF
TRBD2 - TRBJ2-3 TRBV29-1 TGCAGCGTTGCGGGACTAGCGGGCACAGATACGCAGTATTTT CSVAGLAGTDTQYF
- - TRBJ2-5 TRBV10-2 TGCGCCAGCAGTGAAGGAATAGGAGAGACCCAGTACTTC CASSEGIGETQYF
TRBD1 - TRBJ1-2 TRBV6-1 TGTGCCAGCACCAGGACAGGGACGGGCTACACCTTC CASTRTGTGYTF
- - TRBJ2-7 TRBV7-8 TGTGCCAGCATCGAGAGCAGGGGCGGCTACGAGCAGTACTTC CASIESRGGYEQYF
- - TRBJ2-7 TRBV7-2 TGTGCCAGCAGTGGGTCACAGGCTCGTGGCGAGCAGTACTTC CASSGSQARGEQYF
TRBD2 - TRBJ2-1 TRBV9 TGTGCCAGCAGCCCTTCAACCGGGACTAGCTCCTACAATGAGCAGTTCTTC CASSPSTGTSSYNEQFF
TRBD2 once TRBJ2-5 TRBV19 TGTGCCAGTAGTATAACGGGAGGGGTCGAGGAGACCCAGTACTTC CASSITGGVEETQYF
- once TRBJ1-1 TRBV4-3 TGCGCCAGCAGCTTTGGGCAGAGGAACACTGAAGCTTTCTTT CASSFGQRNTEAFF
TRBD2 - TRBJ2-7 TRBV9 TGTGCCAGCAGCGTAGCTCGCAGGACTAGCGGGTACTTTCCGCACGAGCAGTACTTC CASSVARRTSGYFPHEQYF
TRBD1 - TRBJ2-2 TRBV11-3 TGTGCCAGCAGCCACAATGGACAGGGGAACGGGGAGCTGTTTTTT CASSHNGQGNGELFF
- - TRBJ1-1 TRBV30 TGTGCCTGGAGCCCCCCCGACAGGAGAGCGGCTGAAGCTTTCTTT CAWSPPDRRAAEAFF
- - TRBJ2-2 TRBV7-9 TGTGCCAGCAGCTTATCACAGATAAACACCGGGGAGCTGTTTTTT CASSLSQINTGELFF
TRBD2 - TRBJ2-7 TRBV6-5 TGTGCCAGCGGGGGAGCAGCGGGACCTAACGAGCAGTACTTC CASGGAAGPNEQYF
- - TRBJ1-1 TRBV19 TGTGCCAGTCAGGAGGGTTCTTACACTGAAGCTTTCTTT CASQEGSYTEAFF
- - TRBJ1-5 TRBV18 TGTGCCAGCTCACCATCAGGGCAGGATCAGCCCCAGCATTTT CASSPSGQDQPQHF
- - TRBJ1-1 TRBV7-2 TGTGCCAGCAGCTTCGAGACAGCCAACACTGAAGCTTTCTTT CASSFETANTEAFF
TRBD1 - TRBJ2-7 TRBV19 TGTGCCAGTAGGGACAGGTACGAGCAGTACTTC CASRDRYEQYF
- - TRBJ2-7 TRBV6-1 TGTGCCAGCAGTGAAGTTCAGGGAAACTACGAGCAGTACTTC CASSEVQGNYEQYF
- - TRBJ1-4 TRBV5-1 TGCGCCAGCAGCTTCGGGTCAGGGAATGAAAAACTGTTTTTT CASSFGSGNEKLFF
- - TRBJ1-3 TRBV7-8 TGTGCCAGCAGCCCCTCCGGGGGATACTCTGGAAACACCATATATTTT CASSPSGGYSGNTIYF
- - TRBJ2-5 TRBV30 TGTGCCTGGAGTCCGACCACGGGGGCCCAGTACTTC CAWSPTTGAQYF
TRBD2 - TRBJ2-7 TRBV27 TGTGCCAGCAGTTTATCGAAGGGACTAGCAGCCGAGCAGTACTTC CASSLSKGLAAEQYF
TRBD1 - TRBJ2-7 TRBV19 TGTGCCGCCGGGGACAGGGGAACCTACGAGCAGTACTTC CAAGDRGTYEQYF
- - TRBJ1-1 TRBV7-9 TGTGCCAGCAGCTTCCGGACTGAAGCTTTCTTT CASSFRTEAFF
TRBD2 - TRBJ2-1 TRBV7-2 TGTGCCAGCAGCCCGCAGGGACTAGCGGAGGGCGGGAGCGGGCAGTTCTTC CASSPQGLAEGGSGQFF
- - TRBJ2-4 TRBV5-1 TGCGCCAGCAGCTTGGACAGTCTAGCCAAAAACATTCAGTACTTC CASSLDSLAKNIQYF
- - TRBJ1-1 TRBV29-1 TGCAGCGTTGAAGATTTCGGCCAGGGAGCTGAAGCTTTCTTT CSVEDFGQGAEAFF
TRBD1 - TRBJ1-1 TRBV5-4 TGTGCCAGCAGCTCGGGACAGGACAACATGAACACTGAAGCTTTCTTT CASSSGQDNMNTEAFF
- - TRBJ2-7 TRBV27 TGTGCCAGCAGCACTTGGACTAGACGGGACATCGGGGAGCAGTACTTC CASSTWTRRDIGEQYF
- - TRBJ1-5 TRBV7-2 TGTGCCAGCAGCCTTGTCAGGGGACTCAATCAGCCCCAGCATTTT CASSLVRGLNQPQHF
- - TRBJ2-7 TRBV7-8 TGTGCCAGCAGCTTAGTCGGGGAAAGGCTGGGGGTAGACTCCTACGAGCAGTACTTC CASSLVGERLGVDSYEQYF
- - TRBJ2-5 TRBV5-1 TGCGCCAGCAGCTTTCAGGGGCGCTGGGAGACCCAGTACTTC CASSFQGRWETQYF
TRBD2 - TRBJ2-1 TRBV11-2 TGTGCCAGCAGCCTTAGACTAGCGGCCTACAATGAGCAGTTCTTC CASSLRLAAYNEQFF
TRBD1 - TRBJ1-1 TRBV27 TGTGCCAGCAGTCCGAAGGGACAGGGGAGGACTGAAGCTTTCTTT CASSPKGQGRTEAFF
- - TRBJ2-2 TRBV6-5 TGTGCCAGCAGTTCCCCCCACGGAGTAAGCCCCGGGGAGCTGTTTTTT CASSSPHGVSPGELFF
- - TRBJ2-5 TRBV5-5 TGTGCCAGCAGCTTGGGTGCGGGGTACCAAGAGACCCAGTACTTC CASSLGAGYQETQYF
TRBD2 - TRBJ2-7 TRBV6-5 TGTGCCAGCAGTAGACCAAGCGGGAGAGTGAACGAGCAGTACTTC CASSRPSGRVNEQYF
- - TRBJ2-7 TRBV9 TGTGCCAGCAGCGTAGCCCCTGACTCCTACGAGCAGTACTTC CASSVAPDSYEQYF
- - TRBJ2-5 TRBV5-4 TGTGCCAGCCGAAGGGGTCCGATGGTCGAGACCCAGTACTTC CASRRGPMVETQYF
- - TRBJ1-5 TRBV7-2 TGTGCCAGCAGCCCCCTCGGACACCCTAGCAATCAGCCCCAGCATTTT CASSPLGHPSNQPQHF
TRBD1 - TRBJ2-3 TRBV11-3 TGTGCCAGCAGCCCTAGGACAGGGGAGGATACGCAGTATTTT CASSPRTGEDTQYF
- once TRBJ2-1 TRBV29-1 TGCAGCGTTGGCCCCGGAGGGAGTGAGCAGTTCTTC CSVGPGGSEQFF
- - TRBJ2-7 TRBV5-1 TGCGCCAGCAGCTTGGCCCGGCACTCCTACGAGCAGTACTTC CASSLARHSYEQYF
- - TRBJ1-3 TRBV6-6 TGTGCCAGCAGTTATACCTCAACCCTTGGAAACACCATATATTTT CASSYTSTLGNTIYF
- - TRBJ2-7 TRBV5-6 TGTGCCAGCAGCTTGGTTAGCGAGCAGTACTTC CASSLVSEQYF
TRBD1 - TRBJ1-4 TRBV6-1 TGTGCCAGCAGTGAATTCCTCGGGACAGGGGGATCCAATGAAAAACTGTTTTTT CASSEFLGTGGSNEKLFF
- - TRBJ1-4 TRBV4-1 TGCGCCAGCAGCCAAGTTCCTGAGAAACTGTTTTTT CASSQVPEKLFF
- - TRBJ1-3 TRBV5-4 TGTGCCAGCAGCTTGGCAGGTCTCGGAAACACCATATATTTT CASSLAGLGNTIYF
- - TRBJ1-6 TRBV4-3 TGCGCCAGCAGCCTTAGTCCCGGTGGTAATTCACCCCTCCACTTT CASSLSPGGNSPLHF
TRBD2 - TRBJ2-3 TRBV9 TGTGCCAGCAGTAAGCCGGGACGGATGACTAGCGGGAGCTGGACAGATACGCAGTATTTT CASSKPGRMTSGSWTDTQYF
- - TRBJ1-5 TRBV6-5 TGTGCCAGCAGTTACGAGGGGGTGGATCAGCCCCAGCATTTT CASSYEGVDQPQHF
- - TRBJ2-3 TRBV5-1 TGCGCCAGCAGCTCCGACGGGTTCGGAGCTTACGCAGATACGCAGTATTTT CASSSDGFGAYADTQYF